The 8 T cell receptor beta chains reported below all come from one sample, sequenced in a study of CD8+ T cells in alopecia areata (dated by TCRdb to the late 2010s). Receptor libraries were prepared by the immunoSEQ multiplex PCR assay. For TCR sequencing, RNA was extracted from every sample and reverse transcribed into cDNA to serve as template. Here the immuneACCESS table is served through TCRdb, limited to in-frame sequences with V and J called. Missing clones are a known gap in these copies; in checked studies unresolved V genes cover under half, and the rest lacks a known reason. This sample gives some 110,000 clones in total; about three fifths of them show up just once. The top ten clones comprise under 35% of the sample. This specimen's time point label, per the study, means: more than 3 weeks on oral tofacitinib. The sample's treatment or condition label, decoded: oral pan-JAK inhibitor, 5-10 mg twice daily.

Sequenced material: CD8+ T cells sorted from blood, taken at week 4, from a patient treated with tofacitinib. These receptors all stem from a human donor with alopecia areata.

Of note for this clone: At the DNA level, this CDR3 is encoded by other sequences in the same sample as well. V is TRBV29-1 and J is TRBJ1-1; maybe TRBD1 (5 bases). The CDR3 length is 11 residues. V was cut by 2 bases and J by 6 bases, with 7 bases left in between. Germline assignment: CDR1 SQVTM and CDR2 ANQGSEA. The DNA of the CDR3 is TGCAGCGTTGAACAGGGACCTGAAGCTTTCTTT. Translated, it gives CSVEQGPEAFF.

Concerning this clone itself: Other DNA sequences in the sample encode the same CDR3. The rearrangement uses TRBV29-1 and TRBJ1-1; D uncertain. The CDR3 covers 12 residues. Germline CDR1 reads SQVTM; CDR2 reads ANQGSEA. The V end lost 0 bases, the J end lost 2 bases, and 4 bases lay between the germline ends. Here the CDR3 reads CSVEEGNTEAFF. CDR3 sequence (DNA): TGCAGCGTTGAAGAGGGAAACACTGAAGCTTTCTTT.

The gene calls are TRBV29-1 and TRBJ2-1; 9 bases map to TRBD2. Germline loops: CDR1 SQVTM, CDR2 ANQGSEA. V lost 2 bases, J lost 5 bases, and 4 bases stayed unmatched. The length of the CDR3 is 14 residues. CDR3: CSVEMAGGDNEQFF. CDR3 coding DNA: TGCAGCGTTGAAATGGCGGGGGGGGACAATGAGCAGTTCTTC.

The chain couples TRBV30 to TRBJ2-1; D is unclear. Germline CDR1 GTSNPN, CDR2 SVGIG (reference sequence). Trimming removed 5 bases at V and 6 bases at J, with 8 bases between. The length of the CDR3 is 11 residues. The DNA of the CDR3 is TGTGCCTGGGACGAGAGCAATGAGCAGTTCTTC. It encodes CAWDESNEQFF.

The rearrangement links TRBV30 to TRBJ1-2; D gene unclear. The CDR3 runs 11 residues. Germline lookup yields CDR1 GTSNPN and CDR2 SVGIG (reference sequence). V was pared by 2 bases and J by 12 bases, with 13 bases between. The CDR3 here is CAWSPAIFHTF. The CDR3 region has the DNA TGTGCCTGGAGTCCCGCGATCTTCCACACCTTC.

The chain links TRBV27 to TRBJ2-3; no clear D gene. CDR3 length equals 13 residues. Between the trimmed V and J ends, which lost 3 bases and 6 bases, there was a span of 10 bases. CDR1 and CDR2 (germline): MNHEY, SMNVEV (reference sequence). The CDR3 region has the DNA TGTGCCAGCAGTTTGGGTTTGGCGGATACGCAGTATTTT. It yields the protein CASSLGLADTQYF.

This clone has only a few counts. The chain combines TRBV30 with TRBJ1-1; D is perhaps TRBD1 (6 bases). V lost 4 bases and J 1 base, leaving 13 bases between the germline ends. The CDR3 runs to 14 residues. Germline CDR1 reads GTSNPN; CDR2 reads SVGIG (reference sequence). For the CDR3, the DNA is TGTGCCTGGAATACTGGACAGACGAACACTGAAGCTTTCTTT. Protein product: CAWNTGQTNTEAFF.

V usage is TRBV7-2 and J usage is TRBJ2-3, with TRBD2 identical over 7 bases. Germline V lookup: CDR1 SGHTA, CDR2 FQGNSA. The CDR3 runs 12 residues. The ends lost 9 bases at V and 4 bases at J; junction bases unmatched: 4. Here the CDR3 reads CASWGGADTQYF. The CDR3 DNA sequence: TGTGCCAGTTGGGGGGGAGCAGATACGCAGTATTTT.